The rows below give T cell receptor beta chains drawn from one sample of a study of blood T cell repertoires in COVID-19. The table came from immunoSEQ multiplex PCR; TCRdb's copy has only in-frame clones and leaves some out. The data show 250,000 or so clones, with 88% seen just once and over 3% held by the top ten. The sequencing sample was made of PBMCs or T cells enriched from blood (not recorded which). The receptor set was obtained from a woman aged 40-49 years who had been exposed to COVID-19. The CDR3 runs from the conserved cysteine through the conserved F or W. A D gene is named only where the DNA matches it firmly. Size is stated for part of the rows, as once, few or many counts, or as a class when the clone is expanded.

abundance: NA; v_gene: TRBV6-5; j_gene: TRBJ1-2; d_gene: TRBD1; CDR3aa: CASSYSGQGANYGYTF; CDR3nt: TGTGCCAGCAGTTACTCGGGGCAGGGGGCTAACTATGGCTACACCTTC
abundance: NA; v_gene: TRBV12-3/TRBV12-4; j_gene: TRBJ1-3; d_gene: NA; CDR3aa: CASLGNTIYF; CDR3nt: TGTGCCAGCCTGGGAAACACCATATATTTT
abundance: once; v_gene: TRBV2; j_gene: TRBJ2-1; d_gene: NA; CDR3aa: CASSEPRVQFF; CDR3nt: TGTGCCAGCAGTGAACCCCGGGTGCAGTTCTTC
abundance: NA; v_gene: TRBV6-2/TRBV6-3; j_gene: TRBJ2-3; d_gene: NA; CDR3aa: CASSYGIVGGTDTQYF; CDR3nt: TGTGCCAGCAGTTACGGCATCGTGGGGGGAACAGATACGCAGTATTTT
abundance: NA; v_gene: TRBV5-4; j_gene: TRBJ2-4; d_gene: TRBD1; CDR3aa: CASSFAVNQGAVAKNIQYF; CDR3nt: TGTGCCAGCAGCTTCGCCGTTAATCAGGGGGCGGTTGCCAAAAACATTCAGTACTTC
abundance: NA; v_gene: TRBV19; j_gene: TRBJ2-7; d_gene: TRBD1; CDR3aa: CASSTDPGTGTAEQYF; CDR3nt: TGTGCCAGTAGTACGGATCCCGGGACAGGCACCGCCGAGCAGTACTTC
abundance: few; v_gene: TRBV19; j_gene: TRBJ1-3; d_gene: NA; CDR3aa: CASSYVEAVSGNTIYF; CDR3nt: TGTGCCAGTAGTTACGTGGAGGCAGTCTCTGGAAACACCATATATTTT
abundance: NA; v_gene: TRBV29-1; j_gene: TRBJ2-1; d_gene: NA; CDR3aa: CSVVSKSYNEQFF; CDR3nt: TGCAGCGTTGTGTCAAAGAGCTACAATGAGCAGTTCTTC
abundance: NA; v_gene: TRBV7-3; j_gene: TRBJ2-2; d_gene: NA; CDR3aa: CASSRGQAGELFF; CDR3nt: TGTGCCAGCAGCCGAGGACAAGCCGGGGAGCTGTTTTTT
abundance: NA; v_gene: TRBV7-8; j_gene: TRBJ1-1; d_gene: TRBD1; CDR3aa: CASSLGTGDTEAFF; CDR3nt: TGTGCCAGCAGCTTAGGAACAGGGGACACTGAAGCTTTCTTT
abundance: few; v_gene: TRBV6-5; j_gene: TRBJ1-1; d_gene: TRBD1; CDR3aa: CASRGLDRATEAFF; CDR3nt: TGTGCCAGCAGGGGTCTGGACAGGGCCACTGAAGCTTTCTTT
abundance: NA; v_gene: TRBV27; j_gene: TRBJ1-1; d_gene: TRBD1; CDR3aa: CASSLSTGGVTEAFF; CDR3nt: TGTGCCAGCAGTTTATCCACAGGGGGTGTCACTGAAGCTTTCTTT
abundance: NA; v_gene: TRBV11-2; j_gene: TRBJ2-1; d_gene: NA; CDR3aa: CASSLVGTNEQFF; CDR3nt: TGTGCCAGCAGCTTAGTTGGTACAAATGAGCAGTTCTTC
abundance: NA; v_gene: TRBV19; j_gene: TRBJ2-1; d_gene: NA; CDR3aa: CASSVQASNEQFF; CDR3nt: TGTGCCAGTAGTGTTCAAGCTAGCAATGAGCAGTTCTTC
abundance: NA; v_gene: TRBV6-5; j_gene: TRBJ2-1; d_gene: TRBD1; CDR3aa: CASSPTGGSMFF; CDR3nt: TGTGCCAGCAGTCCGACAGGGGGAAGCATGTTCTTC
abundance: NA; v_gene: TRBV18; j_gene: TRBJ1-1; d_gene: NA; CDR3aa: CASSPREADTEAFF; CDR3nt: TGTGCCAGCTCACCACGGGAGGCGGACACTGAAGCTTTCTTT
abundance: NA; v_gene: TRBV7-2; j_gene: TRBJ1-4; d_gene: TRBD1; CDR3aa: CASSHRGQGGEKLFF; CDR3nt: TGTGCCAGCAGCCACCGAGGACAGGGGGGAGAAAAACTGTTTTTT
abundance: NA; v_gene: TRBV6-5; j_gene: TRBJ1-1; d_gene: TRBD1; CDR3aa: CASSELTGGNTEAFF; CDR3nt: TGTGCCAGCAGCGAGCTGACAGGGGGGAACACTGAAGCTTTCTTT
abundance: NA; v_gene: TRBV6-5; j_gene: TRBJ2-4; d_gene: NA; CDR3aa: CATRMRDSLNF; CDR3nt: TGTGCCACCCGAATGCGGGACTCCCTAAACTTC
abundance: NA; v_gene: TRBV19; j_gene: TRBJ1-3; d_gene: TRBD1; CDR3aa: CASSYQGATGNTIYF; CDR3nt: TGTGCCAGTAGTTATCAGGGGGCAACTGGAAACACCATATATTTT
abundance: NA; v_gene: TRBV12-3/TRBV12-4; j_gene: TRBJ1-5; d_gene: NA; CDR3aa: CASSLRLQPQHF; CDR3nt: TGTGCCAGCAGTCTTCGACTGCAGCCCCAGCATTTT
abundance: once; v_gene: TRBV11-3; j_gene: TRBJ2-1; d_gene: NA; CDR3aa: CASSLGRANNEQFF; CDR3nt: TGTGCCAGCAGCTTAGGCAGGGCTAACAATGAGCAGTTCTTC
abundance: NA; v_gene: TRBV6-5; j_gene: TRBJ1-2; d_gene: NA; CDR3aa: CASSYSGVWGEHGYTF; CDR3nt: TGTGCCAGCAGTTACTCGGGGGTATGGGGGGAACATGGCTACACCTTC
abundance: once; v_gene: TRBV18; j_gene: TRBJ2-3; d_gene: TRBD1; CDR3aa: CASSPSGQGRDTQYF; CDR3nt: TGTGCCAGCTCACCCTCGGGACAGGGAAGAGATACGCAGTATTTT
abundance: NA; v_gene: TRBV9; j_gene: TRBJ1-3; d_gene: NA; CDR3aa: CASSVEGAGGNTIYF; CDR3nt: TGTGCCAGCAGCGTTGAAGGGGCAGGAGGAAACACCATATATTTT
abundance: NA; v_gene: TRBV18; j_gene: TRBJ1-2; d_gene: NA; CDR3aa: CASSLLRDSNGYTF; CDR3nt: TGTGCCAGCTCACTCCTACGGGATTCCAACGGCTACACCTTC
abundance: few; v_gene: TRBV27; j_gene: TRBJ1-2; d_gene: TRBD1; CDR3aa: CASSLSGQGSVSYGYTF; CDR3nt: TGTGCCAGCAGTTTATCGGGACAGGGAAGCGTTAGCTATGGCTACACCTTC
abundance: NA; v_gene: TRBV4-3; j_gene: TRBJ1-1; d_gene: TRBD1; CDR3aa: CASSQERQGTEAFF; CDR3nt: TGCGCCAGCAGCCAAGAACGACAGGGTACTGAAGCTTTCTTT
abundance: NA; v_gene: TRBV7-9; j_gene: TRBJ1-2; d_gene: NA; CDR3aa: CASSLDGAQNYGYTF; CDR3nt: TGTGCCAGCAGCTTAGATGGGGCTCAGAACTATGGCTACACCTTC
abundance: once; v_gene: TRBV5-1; j_gene: TRBJ2-2; d_gene: TRBD1; CDR3aa: CASTRDRGTGELFF; CDR3nt: TGCGCCAGCACCCGGGACAGGGGCACCGGGGAGCTGTTTTTT
abundance: NA; v_gene: TRBV5-1; j_gene: TRBJ2-3; d_gene: NA; CDR3aa: CASSLGQAPMADTQYF; CDR3nt: TGCGCCAGCAGCTTGGGACAGGCGCCTATGGCAGATACGCAGTATTTT
abundance: NA; v_gene: TRBV9; j_gene: TRBJ2-2; d_gene: NA; CDR3aa: CASSSAGTADTGELFF; CDR3nt: TGTGCCAGCAGTTCTGCTGGGACTGCCGACACCGGGGAGCTGTTTTTT